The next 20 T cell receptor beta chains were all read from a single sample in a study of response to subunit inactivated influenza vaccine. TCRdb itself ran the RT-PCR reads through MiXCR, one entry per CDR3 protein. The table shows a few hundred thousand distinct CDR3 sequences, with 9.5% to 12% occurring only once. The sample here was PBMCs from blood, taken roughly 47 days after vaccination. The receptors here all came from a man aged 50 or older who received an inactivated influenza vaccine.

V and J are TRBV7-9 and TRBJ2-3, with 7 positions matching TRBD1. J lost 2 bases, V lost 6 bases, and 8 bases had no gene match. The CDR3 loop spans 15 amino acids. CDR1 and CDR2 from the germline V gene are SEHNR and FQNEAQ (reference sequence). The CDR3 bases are TGTGCCAGCAGACGGACAGGCTTAGACACAGATACGCAGTATTTT. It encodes CASRRTGLDTDTQYF.

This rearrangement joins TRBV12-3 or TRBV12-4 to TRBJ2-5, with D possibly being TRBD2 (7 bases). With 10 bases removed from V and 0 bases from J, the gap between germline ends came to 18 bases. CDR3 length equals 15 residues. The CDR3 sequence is CATTPSGGNQETQYF. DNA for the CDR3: TGTGCCACCACGCCATCGGGGGGCAACCAAGAGACCCAGTACTTC.

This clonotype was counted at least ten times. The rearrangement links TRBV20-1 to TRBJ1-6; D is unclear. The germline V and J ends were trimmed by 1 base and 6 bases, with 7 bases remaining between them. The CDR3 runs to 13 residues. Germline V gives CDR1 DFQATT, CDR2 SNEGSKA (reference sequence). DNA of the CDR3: TGCAGTGCTAGAGGTGGAACTAATTCACCCCTCCACTTT. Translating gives CSARGGTNSPLHF.

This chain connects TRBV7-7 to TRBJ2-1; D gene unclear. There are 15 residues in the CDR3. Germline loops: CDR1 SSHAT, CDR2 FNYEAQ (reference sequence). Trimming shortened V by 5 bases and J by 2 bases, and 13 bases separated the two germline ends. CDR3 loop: CASSPGLGTYNEQFF. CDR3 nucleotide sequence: TGTGCCAGCAGCCCAGGCCTAGGGACCTACAATGAGCAGTTCTTC.

The CDR3 sequence is CASSAVGGRTDTQYF. DNA for the CDR3: TGTGCCAGCAGCGCGGTCGGGGGCCGCACAGATACGCAGTATTTT. The V gene is TRBV5-6, the J gene TRBJ2-3; the D call may be TRBD1 or TRBD2 (6 bases each). Germline V gene lookup returns CDR1 SGHDT and CDR2 YYEEEE. The CDR3 is 15 residues long. V shed 4 bases and J shed 1 base, with 13 bases lying between them.

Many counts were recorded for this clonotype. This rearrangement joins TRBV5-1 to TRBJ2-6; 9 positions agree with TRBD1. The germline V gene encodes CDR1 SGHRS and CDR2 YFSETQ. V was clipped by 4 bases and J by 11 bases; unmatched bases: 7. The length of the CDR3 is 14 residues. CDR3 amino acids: CASSPGTGSDVLTF. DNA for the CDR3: TGCGCCAGCAGCCCCGGGACAGGGAGCGACGTCCTGACTTTC.

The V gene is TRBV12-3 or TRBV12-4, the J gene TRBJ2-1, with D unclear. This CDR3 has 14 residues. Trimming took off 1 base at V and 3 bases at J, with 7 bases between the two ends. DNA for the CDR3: TGTGCCAGCAGTTTAGAGCGCGACTACAATGAGCAGTTCTTC. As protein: CASSLERDYNEQFF.

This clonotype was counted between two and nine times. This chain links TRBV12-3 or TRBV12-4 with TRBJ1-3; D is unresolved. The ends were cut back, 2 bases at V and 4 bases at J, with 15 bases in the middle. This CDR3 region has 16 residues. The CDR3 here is CASSLSHRTRGNTIYF. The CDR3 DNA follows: TGTGCCAGCAGTTTATCCCACCGGACGAGAGGAAACACCATATATTTT.

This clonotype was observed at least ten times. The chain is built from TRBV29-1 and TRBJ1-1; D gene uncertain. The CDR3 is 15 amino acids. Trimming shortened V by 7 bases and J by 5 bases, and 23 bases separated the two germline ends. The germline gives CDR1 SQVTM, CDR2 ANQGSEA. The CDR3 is CSAGHPAGIHTEAFF. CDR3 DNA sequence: TGCAGCGCTGGCCACCCCGCCGGGATCCATACTGAAGCTTTCTTT.

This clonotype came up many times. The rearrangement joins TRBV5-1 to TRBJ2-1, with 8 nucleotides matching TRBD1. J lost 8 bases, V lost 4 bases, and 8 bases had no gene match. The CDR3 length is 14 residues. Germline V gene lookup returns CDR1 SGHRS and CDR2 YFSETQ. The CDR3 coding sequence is TGCGCCAGCAGCGAGGGACAGGAGACCCATGAGCAGTTCTTC. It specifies CASSEGQETHEQFF.

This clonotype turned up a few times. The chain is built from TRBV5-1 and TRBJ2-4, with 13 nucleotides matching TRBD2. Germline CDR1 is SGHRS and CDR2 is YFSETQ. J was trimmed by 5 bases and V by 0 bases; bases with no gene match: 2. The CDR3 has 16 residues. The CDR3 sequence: CASSLGGLAGENIQYF. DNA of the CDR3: TGCGCCAGCAGCTTGGGCGGACTAGCGGGAGAAAACATTCAGTACTTC.

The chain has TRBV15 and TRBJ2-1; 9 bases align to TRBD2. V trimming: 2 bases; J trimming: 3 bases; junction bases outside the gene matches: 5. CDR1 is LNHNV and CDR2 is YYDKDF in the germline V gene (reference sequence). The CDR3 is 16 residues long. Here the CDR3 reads CATSRTRLAVYNEQFF. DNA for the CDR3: TGTGCCACCAGCAGAACCCGACTAGCGGTCTACAATGAGCAGTTCTTC.

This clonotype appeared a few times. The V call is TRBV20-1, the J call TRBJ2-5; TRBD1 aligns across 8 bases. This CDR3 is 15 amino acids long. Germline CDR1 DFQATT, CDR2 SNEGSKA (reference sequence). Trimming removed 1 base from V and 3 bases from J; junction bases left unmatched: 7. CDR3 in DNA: TGCAGTGCTAGAGGTACGACAGGGGCAGAAGAGACCCAGTACTTC. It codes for CSARGTTGAEETQYF.

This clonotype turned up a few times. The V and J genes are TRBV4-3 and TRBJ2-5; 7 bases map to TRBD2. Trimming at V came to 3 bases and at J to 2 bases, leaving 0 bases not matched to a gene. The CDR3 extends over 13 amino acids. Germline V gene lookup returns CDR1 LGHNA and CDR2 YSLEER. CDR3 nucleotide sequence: TGCGCCAGCAGCCACGGGGGGCAAGAGACCCAGTACTTC. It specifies CASSHGGQETQYF.

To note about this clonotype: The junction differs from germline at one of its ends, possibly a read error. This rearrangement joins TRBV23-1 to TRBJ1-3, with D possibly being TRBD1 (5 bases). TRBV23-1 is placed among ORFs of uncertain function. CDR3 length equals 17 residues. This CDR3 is CASSQWDCDSSGNTIYF. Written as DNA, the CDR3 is TGCGCCAGCAGCCAATGGGATTGCGACAGCTCTGGAAACACCATATATTTT.

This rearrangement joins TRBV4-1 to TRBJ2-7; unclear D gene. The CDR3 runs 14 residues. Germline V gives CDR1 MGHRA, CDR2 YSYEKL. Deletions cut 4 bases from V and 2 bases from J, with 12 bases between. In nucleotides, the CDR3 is TGCGCCAGCAGCCCCGGGTTCGGAGCCTACGAGCAGTACTTC. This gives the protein CASSPGFGAYEQYF.

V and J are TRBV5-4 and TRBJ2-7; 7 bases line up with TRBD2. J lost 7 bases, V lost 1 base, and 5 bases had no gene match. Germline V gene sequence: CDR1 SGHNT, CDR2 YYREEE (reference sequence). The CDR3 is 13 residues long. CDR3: CASSLRLGGEQYF. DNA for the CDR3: TGTGCCAGCAGCTTGCGACTGGGGGGGGAGCAGTACTTC. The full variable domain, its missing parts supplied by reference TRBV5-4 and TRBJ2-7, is ETGVTQSPTHLIKTRGQQVTLRCSSQSGHNTVSWYQQALGQGPQFIFQYYREEENGRGNFPPRFSGLQFPNYSSELNVNALELDDSALYLCASSLRLGGEQYFGPGTRLTVT.

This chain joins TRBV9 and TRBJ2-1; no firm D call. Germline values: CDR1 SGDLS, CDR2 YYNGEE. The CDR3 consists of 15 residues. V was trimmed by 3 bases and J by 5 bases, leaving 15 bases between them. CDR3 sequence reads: CASSEMALPHNEQFF. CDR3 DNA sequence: TGTGCCAGCAGCGAGATGGCTCTCCCTCACAATGAGCAGTTCTTC.

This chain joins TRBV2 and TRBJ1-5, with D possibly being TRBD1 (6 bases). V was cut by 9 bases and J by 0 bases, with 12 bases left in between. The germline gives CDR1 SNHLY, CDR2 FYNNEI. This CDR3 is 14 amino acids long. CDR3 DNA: TGTGCCAGTAACAGGGAAAATAGCAATCAGCCCCAGCATTTT. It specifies CASNRENSNQPQHF.

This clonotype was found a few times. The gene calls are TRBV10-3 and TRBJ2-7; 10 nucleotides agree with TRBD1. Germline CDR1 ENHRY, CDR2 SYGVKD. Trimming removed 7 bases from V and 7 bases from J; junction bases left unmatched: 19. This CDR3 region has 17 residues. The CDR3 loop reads CAITSFPPGTGVKEQYF. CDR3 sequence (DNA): TGTGCCATCACGAGCTTCCCACCCGGGACAGGGGTAAAGGAGCAGTACTTC.